One and the same sample provided the 12 T cell receptor beta chains below, sequenced in a study of T cells in Graves' hyperthyroidism and ophthalmopathy. What was amplified from RNA transcripts were TCR beta CDR3 regions. HTBI primers were used for first-round RT-PCR of the TCR CDR3. Each CDR3 protein is one row after TCRdb ran MiXCR on the multiplex PCR reads. This table holds some 700,000 distinct CDR3 sequences, roughly 17% found once. Sequenced material: blood. These receptors were collected from a man between 45 and 60 years old with Graves' hyperthyroidism.

A few counts support this clonotype. Written as DNA, the CDR3 is TGTGCCAGCAGTGACTCCGGGACTAGGTCCTACAATGAGCAGTTCTTC. This translates into CASSDSGTRSYNEQFF. J is TRBJ2-1 and V is TRBV25-1; TRBD2 agrees at 8 bases. The V gene end was trimmed by 3 bases and the J gene end by 1 base; junction bases not matched to a gene: 5. This CDR3 region has 16 residues. Germline CDR1 MGHDK, CDR2 SYGVNS.

DNA of the CDR3: TGTGCCAGCAGCCAAGAACCGGGTTTAGGAGTAACTGAAGCTTTCTTT. Its translation: CASSQEPGLGVTEAFF. The chain recombines TRBV3-1 with TRBJ1-1; D is uncertain. The CDR3 length is 16 residues. V lost 0 bases and J 5 bases, leaving 16 bases between the germline ends. Per germline, CDR1 LGHDT and CDR2 YNNKEL (reference sequence).

The V call is TRBV9, the J call TRBJ1-6; 8 bases are shared with TRBD1. V lost 4 bases to trimming and J lost 9 bases; unmatched junction nucleotides: 9. The CDR3 spans 15 residues. Per the germline V gene, CDR1 is SGDLS and CDR2 is YYNGEE. The CDR3: CASSPGTGVFSPLHF. DNA of the CDR3: TGTGCCAGCAGCCCGGGGACAGGCGTTTTTTCACCCCTCCACTTT. The entire variable domain, with the rest obtained from reference TRBV9 and TRBJ1-6, is as follows: DSGVTQTPKHLITATGQRVTLRCSPRSGDLSVYWYQQSLDQGLQFLIQYYNGEERAKGNILERFSAQQFPDLHSELNLSSLELGDSALYFCASSPGTGVFSPLHFGNGTRLTVT.

This clonotype was seen only once. A read error may be the cause here, since a much bigger clone is one base away. The rearrangement joins TRBV3-1 to TRBJ2-3; the match to TRBD1 covers 7 bases. The CDR3 totals 15 residues. After removal of 7 bases from V and 5 bases from J, the junction contained 12 bases not matched to a gene. CDR1 and CDR2 (germline): LGHDT, YNNKEL (reference sequence). CDR3 DNA sequence: TGTGCCAGCAACTCTCCTAGGACAGGTGGAGATACGCAGTATTTT. It translates to CASNSPRTGGDTQYF.

The gene calls are TRBV5-1 and TRBJ2-2, with D maybe TRBD1 (5 bases). V lost 5 bases to trimming and J lost 6 bases, with 14 bases between them. Germline-derived CDR1 and CDR2 are SGHRS and YFSETQ. This CDR3 is 14 amino acids long. The CDR3 region is CASSLSGPPGELFF. In nucleotides, the CDR3 is TGCGCCAGCAGTTTGTCAGGGCCCCCCGGGGAGCTGTTTTTT.

The chain employs TRBV20-1 and TRBJ2-3; TRBD1 aligns across 7 bases. Germline V CDR1 and CDR2: DFQATT, SNEGSKA (reference sequence). The CDR3 contains 13 residues. J was trimmed by 6 bases and V by 1 base; bases with no gene match: 4. CDR3 sequence reads: CSARGTGVDTQYF. The CDR3 nucleotides read TGCAGTGCTAGAGGAACAGGGGTGGATACGCAGTATTTT.

The chain recombines TRBV5-1 with TRBJ2-2, with a tentative D call TRBD2 (6 bases). The CDR3 is made up of 16 amino acids. Germline-derived CDR1 and CDR2 are SGHRS and YFSETQ. Trimming stripped 2 bases from V and 3 bases from J, with 14 bases between. The chain's CDR3 is CASSLAGKPYTGELFF. The CDR3, as DNA: TGCGCCAGCAGCTTAGCGGGCAAACCCTACACCGGGGAGCTGTTTTTT.

CDR3 DNA: TGTGCCAGCAGCTTAAATCCCCAGCAGGGGGTAAATGGCTACACCTTC. Protein sequence: CASSLNPQQGVNGYTF. The V call is TRBV7-3, the J call TRBJ1-2, with TRBD1 matching over 7 bases. The germline gives CDR1 SGHTA, CDR2 FQGTGA. The V gene end was trimmed by 1 base and the J gene end by 6 bases; junction bases not matched to a gene: 11. The CDR3 runs to 16 residues.

This clonotype was detected a few times. The gene calls are TRBV20-1 and TRBJ2-7, with 9 bases matching TRBD2. J lost 5 bases, V lost 5 bases, and 10 bases had no gene match. The CDR3 contains 14 residues. CDR1 is DFQATT and CDR2 is SNEGSKA in the germline V gene (reference sequence). The CDR3 loop is CSAVDISGSDEQYF. The DNA for the CDR3 is TGCAGTGCTGTGGACATTAGCGGGAGTGACGAGCAGTACTTC.

Ten or more counts support this clonotype. This chain uses TRBV15 with TRBJ2-3; D not resolved. The CDR3 extends over 14 amino acids. Germline CDR1 LNHNV, CDR2 YYDKDF (reference sequence). The V gene lost 5 bases and the J gene lost 4 bases, with 13 bases spanning the gap. The CDR3 sequence: CATSGGLAADTQYF. DNA of the CDR3: TGTGCCACCAGCGGTGGCCTCGCGGCAGATACGCAGTATTTT.

This clonotype was seen only a few times. The rearrangement links TRBV7-9 to TRBJ2-5, with D unclear. The CDR3 loop spans 14 amino acids. From germline, CDR1 is SEHNR and CDR2 FQNEAQ (reference sequence). V lost 3 bases and J 7 bases, leaving 15 bases between the germline ends. The CDR3, as DNA: TGTGCCAGCAGCTTCGACTCCCCCGTCGGGACCCAGTACTTC. This codes for CASSFDSPVGTQYF.

At least ten counts were recorded for this clonotype. A much larger clonotype is one base distant, so this may be a read error. The rearrangement uses TRBV20-1 and TRBJ2-1; D is perhaps TRBD1 (6 bases). The V end was cut by 0 bases, the J end by 6 bases, with 15 bases between. The CDR3 length is 15 residues. Germline V gives CDR1 DFQATT, CDR2 SNEGSKA (reference sequence). This chain's CDR3 is CSARDPGDVGNEQFF. CDR3 DNA sequence: TGCAGTGCTAGAGATCCAGGGGACGTGGGCAATGAGCAGTTCTTC.